This T cell receptor beta chain was found in a study of cytomegalovirus exposure and HLA in healthy donors. Overall study context: Approximately 81% of 300 to 450 genotyped donors fell in the Caucasian-associated ancestry cluster.

Primers for the PCR totalled 60 Vbeta and 13 Jbeta. Data came from immunoSEQ multiplex PCR; TCRdb stores just in-frame clones and leaves some out. Found here are about 160,000 clones, about four fifths of them singletons; the top ten hold around 10%. As for this clone: Its antigen is currently unknown.

Whole-study findings and limits: The study flagged some 170 TCR beta chains as cytomegalovirus-associated. In a later analysis, compared with equally common non-associated chains, HLA-associated beta chains were more expanded.

This CDR3 comprises 18 residues. Germline values: CDR1 SNHLY, CDR2 FYNNEI. Germline trimming cut 6 bases from V and 0 bases from J; bases unmatched to any gene: 12. The clonotype was recovered from a man aged 50-60 years in good health and CMV-seropositive. Sequencing was performed on PBMCs. The V call is TRBV2, the J call TRBJ2-5; 11 bases align to TRBD2. The CDR3 protein is CASSPRFPSGGYQETQYF. CDR3 DNA sequence: TGTGCCAGCAGCCCCAGGTTTCCTAGCGGGGGGTACCAAGAGACCCAGTACTTC.